Listed here are 15 T cell receptor beta chains from one sample, sequenced in a study of CD8 T cells in ankylosing spondylitis. Study-wide results and caveats: What seemed typical of ankylosing spondylitis blood was a TCR beta motif built from roughly eight highly homologous variants.

What these receptors recognize is not known. TCRdb analysed the 5' RACE reads with MiXCR anew, one entry per CDR3 protein. The table includes about 440,000 distinct CDR3 sequences, more than 15% detected once. The sequencing sample was made of blood, either unsorted or a sorted T cell fraction (not recorded which). These receptors were collected from a male donor with ankylosing spondylitis.

This clonotype showed up just a few times. The V gene is TRBV11-2, the J gene TRBJ2-7; D is unresolved. The germline V and J ends were trimmed by 1 base and 6 bases, with 13 bases remaining between them. Germline V gene data show CDR1 as SGHAT and CDR2 as FQNNGV. The length of the CDR3 is 14 residues. CDR3 sequence reads: CASSLVRKGGEQYF. The DNA of the CDR3 is TGTGCCAGCAGCTTAGTTCGAAAAGGTGGCGAGCAGTACTTC.

A few counts support this clonotype. The gene calls are TRBV6-5 and TRBJ1-1, with a possible D match to TRBD1 (6 bases). Germline V CDR1 and CDR2: MNHEY, SVGAGI. Trimming took off 2 bases at V and 1 base at J, with 14 bases between the two ends. CDR3 length equals 16 residues. The CDR3 bases are TGTGCCAGCAGTTACAGGGACACCCGCCGGAACACTGAAGCTTTCTTT. It encodes CASSYRDTRRNTEAFF.

The rearrangement links TRBV6-2 or TRBV6-3 to TRBJ2-5, with 8 bases aligning to TRBD1. Germline CDR1 and CDR2: MNHEY and SVGEGT. Losses at the gene ends were 7 bases for V and 4 bases for J; bases not matched to a gene: 11. The CDR3 is made up of 15 amino acids. CDR3 in DNA: TGTGCCAGCAACCCCTTAGGCAGGGGGCCAGAGACCCAGTACTTC. Amino acids: CASNPLGRGPETQYF.

V and J are TRBV6-5 and TRBJ1-2; D possibly corresponds to TRBD1 (5 bases). The germline V gene has CDR1 MNHEY and CDR2 SVGAGI. The CDR3 spans 17 residues. The germline V and J ends were trimmed by 2 bases and 2 bases, with 18 bases remaining between them. CDR3 region: CASSYRGDSGTNYGYTF. The CDR3 nucleotides read TGTGCCAGCAGTTACCGGGGGGACTCCGGGACCAACTATGGCTACACCTTC.

This clonotype was observed many times. This chain links TRBV12-3 or TRBV12-4 with TRBJ1-5; D is possibly TRBD1 (5 bases). The CDR3 consists of 14 residues. V was cut by 3 bases and J by 3 bases, with 9 bases left in between. This chain's CDR3 is CASSLDTNNQPQHF. As DNA, the CDR3 is TGTGCCAGCAGTTTGGACACCAACAATCAGCCCCAGCATTTT.

This clonotype was observed at least ten times. V gene TRBV7-2 combines with J gene TRBJ2-2, with 7 bases aligning to TRBD2. V lost 2 bases and J lost 5; bases outside the gene matches: 8. Germline V gives CDR1 SGHTA, CDR2 FQGNSA. CDR3 length: 16 amino acids. The CDR3 is CASSLRASGKTGELFF. The CDR3, as DNA: TGTGCCAGCAGCTTAAGGGCTAGCGGAAAAACCGGGGAGCTGTTTTTT.

This clonotype was observed many times. The rearrangement joins TRBV20-1 to TRBJ1-4, with D unresolved. Trimming shortened V by 6 bases and J by 2 bases, and 16 bases separated the two germline ends. The CDR3 has 15 residues. CDR1 and CDR2 from the germline V gene are DFQATT and SNEGSKA (reference sequence). The CDR3 loop is CSAEEATGTNEKLFF. The DNA for the CDR3 is TGCAGTGCAGAGGAGGCGACGGGTACTAATGAAAAACTGTTTTTT.

The rearrangement links TRBV20-1 to TRBJ1-1; maybe TRBD1 (6 bases). This CDR3 is built from 9 residues. The V end lost 7 bases, the J end lost 11 bases, and 11 bases lay between the germline ends. CDR1 is DFQATT and CDR2 is SNEGSKA in the germline V gene (reference sequence). CDR3 sequence (DNA): TGCAGTGTCGGACAGTTCGCTTTCTTT. It specifies CSVGQFAFF.

This clonotype was seen at least ten times. V is TRBV29-1 and J is TRBJ2-7; 9 bases map to TRBD1. J lost 5 bases, V lost 4 bases, and 12 bases had no gene match. The germline V gene has CDR1 SQVTM and CDR2 ANQGSEA. The CDR3 loop spans 15 amino acids. DNA of the CDR3: TGCAGCGTTGGTCACGGGACAGGGTGGGATGACGAGCAGTACTTC. The encoded protein is CSVGHGTGWDDEQYF.

The gene calls are TRBV30 and TRBJ1-3; weak D call: TRBD1 (5 bases). The CDR3 runs to 13 residues. The V gene lost 0 bases and the J gene lost 9 bases, with 12 bases spanning the gap. Germline loops: CDR1 GTSNPN, CDR2 SVGIG (reference sequence). CDR3 residues: CAWSVQASATIYF. The CDR3 DNA reads TGTGCCTGGAGTGTACAGGCTTCGGCCACCATATATTTT.

This clonotype came up a few times. This sequence joins TRBV27 and TRBJ2-7; 10 positions agree with TRBD2. Trimming cost V 5 bases and J 3 bases; bases outside gene matches: 10. This CDR3 spans 16 amino acids. Germline lookup yields CDR1 MNHEY and CDR2 SMNVEV (reference sequence). CDR3 in amino acids: CASSIVRTSGNYEQYF. In DNA, the CDR3 is TGTGCCAGCAGTATCGTCAGGACTAGCGGAAACTACGAGCAGTACTTC.

The chain combines TRBV5-1 with TRBJ2-7, with TRBD1 matching over 8 bases. The CDR3 has 14 residues. With 7 bases clipped from V and 6 bases from J, the junction kept 12 bases outside the gene matches. Per germline, CDR1 SGHRS and CDR2 YFSETQ. The CDR3 DNA is TGCGCCAGCCGCGGACAGGGTAGTTCTCTCGAGCAGTACTTC. Its translation is CASRGQGSSLEQYF. Looking up the rest from reference TRBV5-1 and TRBJ2-7 gives the full variable domain: KAGVTQTPRYLIKTRGQQVTLSCSPISGHRSVSWYQQTPGQGLQFLFEYFSETQRNKGNFPGRFSGRQFSNSRSEMNVSTLELGDSALYLCASRGQGSSLEQYFGPGTRLTVT.

The gene calls are TRBV12-3 or TRBV12-4 and TRBJ2-3, with D possibly being TRBD2 (5 bases). Trimming took off 5 bases at V and 1 base at J, with 16 bases between the two ends. This CDR3 region has 16 residues. The CDR3 nucleotides read TGTGCCAGCAGTCCTCGGGGTTTTTTCGGCACAGATACGCAGTATTTT. Its translation is CASSPRGFFGTDTQYF.

In its sample, this clonotype was seen a few times. V is TRBV18 and J is TRBJ2-7; 13 positions agree with TRBD2. The length of the CDR3 is 14 residues. V shed 8 bases and J 3 bases; nucleotides not matched to a gene: 4. Germline loops: CDR1 KGHSH, CDR2 LQKENI. The CDR3 loop reads CASTTSGGYYEQYF. In nucleotides, the CDR3 is TGTGCCAGCACGACTAGCGGGGGGTACTACGAGCAGTACTTC. Filled out from reference TRBV18 and TRBJ2-7, the complete variable domain reads NAGVMQNPRHLVRRRGQEARLRCSPMKGHSHVYWYRQLPEEGLKFMVYLQKENIIDESGMPKERFSAEFPKEGPSILRIQQVVRGDSAAYFCASTTSGGYYEQYFGPGTRLTVT.

This clonotype was recorded a few times. V is TRBV7-2 and J is TRBJ1-2, with 7 bases aligning to TRBD1. The V segment lost 4 bases and the J segment 8 bases; nucleotides outside the gene matches: 4. CDR1 SGHTA and CDR2 FQGNSA come from the germline V gene. The CDR3 spans 12 residues. CDR3 sequence reads: CASSYRGYGYTF. CDR3 nucleotide sequence: TGTGCCAGCAGCTACAGGGGATACGGCTACACCTTC.